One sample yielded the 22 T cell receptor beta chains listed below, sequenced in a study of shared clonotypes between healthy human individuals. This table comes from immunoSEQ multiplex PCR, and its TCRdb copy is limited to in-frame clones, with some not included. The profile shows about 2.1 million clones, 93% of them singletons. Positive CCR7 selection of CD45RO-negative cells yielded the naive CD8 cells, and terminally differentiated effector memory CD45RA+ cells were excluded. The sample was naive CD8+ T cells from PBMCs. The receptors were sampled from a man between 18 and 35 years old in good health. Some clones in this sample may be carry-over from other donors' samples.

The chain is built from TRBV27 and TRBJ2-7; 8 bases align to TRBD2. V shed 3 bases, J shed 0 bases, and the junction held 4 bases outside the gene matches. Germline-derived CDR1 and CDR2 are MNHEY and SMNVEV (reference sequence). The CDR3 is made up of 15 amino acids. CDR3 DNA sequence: TGTGCCAGCAGTTTTAGCGGGAAGAGCTCCTACGAGCAGTACTTC. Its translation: CASSFSGKSSYEQYF.

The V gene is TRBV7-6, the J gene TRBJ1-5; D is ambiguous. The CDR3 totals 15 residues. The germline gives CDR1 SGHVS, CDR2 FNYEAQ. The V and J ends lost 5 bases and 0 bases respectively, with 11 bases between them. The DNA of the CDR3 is TGTGCCAGCAGCCCTGCCCCTGATAGCAATCAGCCCCAGCATTTT. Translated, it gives CASSPAPDSNQPQHF.

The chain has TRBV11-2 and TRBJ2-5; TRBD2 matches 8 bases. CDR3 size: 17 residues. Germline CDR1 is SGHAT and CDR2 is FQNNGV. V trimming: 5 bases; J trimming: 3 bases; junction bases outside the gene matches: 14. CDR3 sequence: CASSTPGLVRFKETQYF. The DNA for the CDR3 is TGTGCCAGCAGCACCCCGGGACTAGTCCGTTTTAAAGAGACCCAGTACTTC.

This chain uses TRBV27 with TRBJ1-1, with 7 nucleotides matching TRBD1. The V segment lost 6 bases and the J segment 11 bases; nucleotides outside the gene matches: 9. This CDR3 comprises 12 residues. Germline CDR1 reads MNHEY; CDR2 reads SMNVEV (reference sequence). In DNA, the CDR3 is TGTGCCAGCAGCCTAGGGACGGACAGGGCTTTCTTT. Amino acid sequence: CASSLGTDRAFF.

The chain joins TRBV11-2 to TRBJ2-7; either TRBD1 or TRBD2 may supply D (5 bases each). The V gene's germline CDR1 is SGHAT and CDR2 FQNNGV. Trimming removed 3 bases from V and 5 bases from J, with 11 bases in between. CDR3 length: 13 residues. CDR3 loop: CASSFRGPDEQYF. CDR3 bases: TGTGCCAGCAGCTTCCGGGGCCCTGACGAGCAGTACTTC.

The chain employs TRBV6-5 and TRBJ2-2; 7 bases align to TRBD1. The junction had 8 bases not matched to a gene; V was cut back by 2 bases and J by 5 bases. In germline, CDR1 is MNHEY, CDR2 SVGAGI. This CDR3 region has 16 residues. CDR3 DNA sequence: TGTGCCAGCAGTTACCTTTCGCACAGGGGAACCGGGGAGCTGTTTTTT. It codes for CASSYLSHRGTGELFF.

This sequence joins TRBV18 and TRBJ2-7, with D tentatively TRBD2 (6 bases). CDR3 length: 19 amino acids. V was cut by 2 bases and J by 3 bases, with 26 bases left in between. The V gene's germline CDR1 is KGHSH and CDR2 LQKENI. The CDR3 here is CASSPGSGLQLGGLYEQYF. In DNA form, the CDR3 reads TGTGCCAGCTCACCAGGATCGGGACTCCAACTCGGGGGACTCTACGAGCAGTACTTC.

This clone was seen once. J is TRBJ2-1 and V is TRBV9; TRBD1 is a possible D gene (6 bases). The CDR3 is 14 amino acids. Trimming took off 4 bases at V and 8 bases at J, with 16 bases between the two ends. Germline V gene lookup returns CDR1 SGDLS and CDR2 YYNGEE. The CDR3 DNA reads TGTGCCAGCAGCCCCAGTACAGGGTGGGATGAGCAGTTCTTC. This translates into CASSPSTGWDEQFF.

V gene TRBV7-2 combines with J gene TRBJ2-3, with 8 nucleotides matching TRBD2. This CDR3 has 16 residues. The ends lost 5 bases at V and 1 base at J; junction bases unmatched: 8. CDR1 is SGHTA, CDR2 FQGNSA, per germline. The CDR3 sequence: CASSPRGSGGTDTQYF. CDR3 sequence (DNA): TGTGCCAGCAGCCCCCGGGGTAGCGGGGGCACAGATACGCAGTATTTT. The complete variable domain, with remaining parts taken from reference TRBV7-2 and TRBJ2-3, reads GAGVSQSPSNKVTEKGKDVELRCDPISGHTALYWYRQSLGQGLEFLIYFQGNSAPDKSGLPSDRFSAERTGGSVSTLTIQRTQQEDSAVYLCASSPRGSGGTDTQYFGPGTRLTVL.

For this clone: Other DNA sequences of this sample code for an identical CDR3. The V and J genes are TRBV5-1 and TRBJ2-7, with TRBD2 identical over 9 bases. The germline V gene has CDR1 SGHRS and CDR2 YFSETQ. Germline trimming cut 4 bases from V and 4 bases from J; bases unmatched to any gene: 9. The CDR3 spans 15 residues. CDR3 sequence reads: CASSLTGTSSYEQYF. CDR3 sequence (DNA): TGCGCCAGCAGCCTCACCGGGACTAGCAGTTACGAGCAGTACTTC.

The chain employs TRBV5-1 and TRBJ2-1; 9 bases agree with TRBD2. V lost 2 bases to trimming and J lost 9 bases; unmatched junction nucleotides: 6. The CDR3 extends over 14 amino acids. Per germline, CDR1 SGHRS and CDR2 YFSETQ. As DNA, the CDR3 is TGCGCCAGCAGCTTTTCGGGACTAGCAGTTGAGCAGTTCTTC. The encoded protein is CASSFSGLAVEQFF. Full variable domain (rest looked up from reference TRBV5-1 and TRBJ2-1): KAGVTQTPRYLIKTRGQQVTLSCSPISGHRSVSWYQQTPGQGLQFLFEYFSETQRNKGNFPGRFSGRQFSNSRSEMNVSTLELGDSALYLCASSFSGLAVEQFFGPGTRLTVL.

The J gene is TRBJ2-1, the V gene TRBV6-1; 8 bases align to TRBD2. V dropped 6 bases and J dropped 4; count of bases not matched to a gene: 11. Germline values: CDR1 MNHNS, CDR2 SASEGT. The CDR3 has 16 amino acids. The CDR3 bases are TGTGCCAGCAGCGAACGGGGGGGTCGCCAGTACAATGAGCAGTTCTTC. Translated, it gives CASSERGGRQYNEQFF.

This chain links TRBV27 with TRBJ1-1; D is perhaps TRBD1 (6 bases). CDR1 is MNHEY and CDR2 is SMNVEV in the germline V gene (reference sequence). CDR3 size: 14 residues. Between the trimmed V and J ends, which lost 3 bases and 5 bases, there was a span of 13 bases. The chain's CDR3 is CASSLDRTETEAFF. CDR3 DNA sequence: TGTGCCAGCAGTTTGGACAGAACAGAAACTGAAGCTTTCTTT.

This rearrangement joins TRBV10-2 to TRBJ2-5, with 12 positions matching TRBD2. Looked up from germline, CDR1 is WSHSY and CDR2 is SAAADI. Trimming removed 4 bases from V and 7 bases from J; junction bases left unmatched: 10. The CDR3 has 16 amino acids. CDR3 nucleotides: TGCGCCAGCAGTGGGCTAGCGGGAGGGCCGTTGGGGACCCAGTACTTC. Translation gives CASSGLAGGPLGTQYF.

CDR3 in DNA: TGTGCCAGTAGCCGACTGGAGAGATTAGATACGCAGTATTTT. Translation: CASSRLERLDTQYF. This sequence joins TRBV19 and TRBJ2-3; D remains unclear. Germline V CDR1 and CDR2: LNHDA, SQIVND (reference sequence). With 6 bases removed from V and 5 bases from J, the gap between germline ends came to 15 bases. This CDR3 is built from 14 residues.

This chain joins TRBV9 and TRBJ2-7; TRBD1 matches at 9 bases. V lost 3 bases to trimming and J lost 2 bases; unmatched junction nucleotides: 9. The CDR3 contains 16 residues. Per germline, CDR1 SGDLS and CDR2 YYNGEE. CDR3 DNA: TGTGCCAGCAGCGCCGAACCGGGACAGGGAACCTACGAGCAGTACTTC. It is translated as CASSAEPGQGTYEQYF.

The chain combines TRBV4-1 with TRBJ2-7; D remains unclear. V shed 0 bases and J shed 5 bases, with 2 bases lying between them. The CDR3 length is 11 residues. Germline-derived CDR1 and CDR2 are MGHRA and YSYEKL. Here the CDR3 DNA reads TGCGCCAGCAGCCAAGATCACGAGCAGTACTTC. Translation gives CASSQDHEQYF.

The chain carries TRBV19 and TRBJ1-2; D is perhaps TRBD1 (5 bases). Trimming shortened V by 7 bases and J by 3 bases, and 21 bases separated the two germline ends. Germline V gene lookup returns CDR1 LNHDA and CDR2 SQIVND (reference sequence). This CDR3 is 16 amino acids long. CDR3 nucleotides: TGTGCCAGTACCCACATATGGGGGGGTAAAGACTATGGCTACACCTTC. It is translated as CASTHIWGGKDYGYTF.

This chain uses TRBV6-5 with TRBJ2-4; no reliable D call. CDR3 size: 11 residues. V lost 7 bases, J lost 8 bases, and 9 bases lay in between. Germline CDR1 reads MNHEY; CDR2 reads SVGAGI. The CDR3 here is CASTLGDIQYF. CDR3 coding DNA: TGTGCCAGCACCCTTGGGGACATTCAGTACTTC.

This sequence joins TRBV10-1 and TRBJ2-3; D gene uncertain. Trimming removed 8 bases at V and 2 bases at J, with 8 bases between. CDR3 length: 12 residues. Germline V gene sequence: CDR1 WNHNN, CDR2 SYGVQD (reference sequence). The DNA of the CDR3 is TGCGCCAGCGGAACCTACACAGATACGCAGTATTTT. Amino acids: CASGTYTDTQYF.

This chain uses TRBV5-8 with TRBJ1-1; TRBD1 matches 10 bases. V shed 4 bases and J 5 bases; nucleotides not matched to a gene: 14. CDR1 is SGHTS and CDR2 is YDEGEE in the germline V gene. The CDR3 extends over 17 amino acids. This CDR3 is CASSLNVPGQGNTEAFF. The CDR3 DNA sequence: TGTGCCAGCAGCCTAAATGTCCCGGGACAGGGGAATACTGAAGCTTTCTTT.

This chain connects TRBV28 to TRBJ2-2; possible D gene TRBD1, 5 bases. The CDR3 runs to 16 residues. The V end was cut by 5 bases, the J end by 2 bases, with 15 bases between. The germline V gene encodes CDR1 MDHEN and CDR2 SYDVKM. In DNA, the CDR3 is TGTGCCAGCAGTACCGACGACAGCCCTAACACCGGGGAGCTGTTTTTT. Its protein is CASSTDDSPNTGELFF.